Presented here are 27 T cell receptor beta chains from one specimen sequenced in a study of beta chain features in type 1 diabetes. Reverse transcribing all isolated RNA meant expressed TCRB transcripts were sequenced. TCRdb's table, derived via immunoSEQ multiplex PCR, lists solely in-frame clones and lacks some. This table has hundreds of thousands of clones, around 15% appearing once. The sample comprised naive CD4+ T cells from blood. All receptors come from a man between 18 and 29 years old in good health.

The CDR3 reads CSLEPGQGDTDTQYF. The CDR3 DNA is TGCAGCTTAGAACCGGGACAGGGTGACACAGATACGCAGTATTTT. The J gene is TRBJ2-3, the V gene TRBV29-1; 9 nucleotides agree with TRBD1. In germline, CDR1 is SQVTM, CDR2 ANQGSEA. The V segment lost 8 bases and the J segment 2 bases; nucleotides outside the gene matches: 11. This CDR3 comprises 15 residues.

The chain is built from TRBV27 and TRBJ2-7; D is possibly TRBD2 (5 bases). Germline CDR1 MNHEY, CDR2 SMNVEV (reference sequence). Trimming took off 2 bases at V and 3 bases at J, with 14 bases between the two ends. The CDR3 sequence is 15 residues long. The CDR3 loop is CASSLKGGGSYEQYF. CDR3 nucleotides: TGTGCCAGCAGTTTAAAGGGCGGAGGAAGCTACGAGCAGTACTTC.

V is TRBV29-1 and J is TRBJ2-2; no reliable D call. Per germline, CDR1 SQVTM and CDR2 ANQGSEA. This CDR3 region has 14 residues. The V gene lost 4 bases and the J gene lost 0 bases, with 9 bases spanning the gap. Written as DNA, the CDR3 is TGCAGCGTTGGTGTCAGGACGAACACCGGGGAGCTGTTTTTT. Protein: CSVGVRTNTGELFF.

This clone was observed a single time. This rearrangement joins TRBV5-1 to TRBJ1-3; the D is unclear. The CDR3 length is 17 residues. Deletions cut 4 bases from V and 0 bases from J, with 17 bases between. CDR1 SGHRS and CDR2 YFSETQ come from the germline V gene. CDR3: CASSPTLGILSGNTIYF. As DNA, the CDR3 is TGCGCCAGCAGCCCGACCCTCGGGATCCTCTCTGGAAACACCATATATTTT.

The rearrangement uses TRBV7-6 and TRBJ2-2, with 7 bases fitting TRBD2. The germline V gene has CDR1 SGHVS and CDR2 FNYEAQ. V lost 8 bases and J lost 0; bases outside the gene matches: 3. The CDR3 is made up of 14 amino acids. The CDR3 spells CASRDYSNTGELFF. In nucleotides, the CDR3 is TGTGCCAGCCGGGACTATTCGAACACCGGGGAGCTGTTTTTT.

The chain has TRBV19 and TRBJ2-7; D tentatively fits TRBD1 or TRBD2 (6 bases each). CDR3 length: 16 amino acids. CDR1 is LNHDA and CDR2 is SQIVND in the germline V gene (reference sequence). Trimming pared 0 bases from V and 2 bases from J, leaving 14 bases between. CDR3 in amino acids: CASSIDGRGRTYEQYF. The CDR3 nucleotides are TGTGCCAGTAGTATAGACGGTCGGGGGCGAACCTACGAGCAGTACTTC.

In DNA form, the CDR3 reads TGTGCCAGCAGCCCGGGCCGGTTGGGCGGTACCTACGAGCAGTACTTC. Translating gives CASSPGRLGGTYEQYF. The chain links TRBV5-4 to TRBJ2-7; D is ambiguous. The germline V gene encodes CDR1 SGHNT and CDR2 YYREEE (reference sequence). The CDR3 is 16 residues long. Trimming took 4 bases from V and 2 from J, leaving 19 bases between them.

Comment on this clone: The identical CDR3 is also encoded by other nucleotide sequences in the sample. This sequence joins TRBV11-3 and TRBJ2-5; D is unresolved. This CDR3 contains 13 residues. V lost 2 bases and J lost 2, with 6 bases in between. Germline CDR1 and CDR2: SGHNT and YENEEA. CDR3: CASSLRRQETQYF. CDR3 DNA sequence: TGTGCCAGCAGCTTAAGGCGGCAAGAGACCCAGTACTTC.

This chain uses TRBV2 with TRBJ2-5; TRBD1 matches 11 bases. Germline CDR1 is SNHLY and CDR2 is FYNNEI. Losses at the gene ends were 4 bases for V and 2 bases for J; bases not matched to a gene: 3. The CDR3 totals 15 residues. The CDR3 sequence: CASSAGTGGQETQYF. The CDR3 nucleotides are TGTGCCAGCAGTGCCGGGACAGGGGGGCAAGAGACCCAGTACTTC.

The chain combines TRBV9 with TRBJ2-5; 11 nucleotides align to TRBD2. V lost 0 bases and J lost 1; bases outside the gene matches: 5. The germline V gene encodes CDR1 SGDLS and CDR2 YYNGEE. This CDR3 region has 17 residues. CDR3 nucleotides: TGTGCCAGCAGCGTAGCTACTAGCGGGGGACCCCAAGAGACCCAGTACTTC. Encoded protein: CASSVATSGGPQETQYF.

This sequence joins TRBV5-1 and TRBJ2-7, with D uncertain. Trimming left V 6 bases short and J 5 bases short, with 9 bases between. Germline V gene lookup returns CDR1 SGHRS and CDR2 YFSETQ. This CDR3 comprises 11 residues. The DNA of the CDR3 is TGCGCCAGCACCGTTGACGACGAGCAGTACTTC. Translating it yields CASTVDDEQYF.

The CDR3 sequence is CASSQEGQTYEQYF. CDR3 DNA: TGCGCCAGCAGCCAAGAGGGACAGACCTACGAGCAGTACTTC. The chain recombines TRBV4-1 with TRBJ2-7, with TRBD1 matching over 7 bases. Per the germline V gene, CDR1 is MGHRA and CDR2 is YSYEKL. This CDR3 has 14 amino acids. V lost 0 bases, J lost 2 bases, and 1 base stayed unmatched.

This clone was detected only a few times. The CDR3 coding sequence is TGTGCCAGCAGCGTTGCCCCTTTAAGGGGGGGCGGCACAGATACGCAGTATTTT. This gives the protein CASSVAPLRGGGTDTQYF. The chain employs TRBV9 and TRBJ2-3, with TRBD2 as a possible D gene (7 bases). The CDR3 spans 18 residues. V was shortened by 2 bases and J by 1 base, with 20 bases between the two germline ends. Germline V gene sequence: CDR1 SGDLS, CDR2 YYNGEE. The complete variable domain, with remaining parts taken from reference TRBV9 and TRBJ2-3, reads DSGVTQTPKHLITATGQRVTLRCSPRSGDLSVYWYQQSLDQGLQFLIQYYNGEERAKGNILERFSAQQFPDLHSELNLSSLELGDSALYFCASSVAPLRGGGTDTQYFGPGTRLTVL.

Only a few counts were recorded for this clone. CDR3 loop: CASSVGFGGFSHEQYF. CDR3 sequence (DNA): TGTGCCAGCAGCGTAGGTTTCGGGGGGTTTTCCCACGAGCAGTACTTC. The rearrangement uses TRBV9 and TRBJ2-7; 7 bases are shared with TRBD2. The germline V gene encodes CDR1 SGDLS and CDR2 YYNGEE. The V segment lost 0 bases and the J segment 5 bases; nucleotides outside the gene matches: 11. The CDR3 has 16 residues.

V and J are TRBV7-3 and TRBJ2-1, with TRBD2 matching 10 bases. V lost 2 bases, J lost 7 bases, and 8 bases stayed unmatched. The CDR3 totals 16 residues. In germline, CDR1 is SGHTA, CDR2 FQGTGA. CDR3 sequence reads: CASSLAAGGTRNEQFF. In nucleotides, the CDR3 is TGTGCCAGCAGCTTAGCAGCGGGAGGGACCAGGAATGAGCAGTTCTTC.

This clone was counted between two and nine times. The chain links TRBV25-1 to TRBJ1-6; D may be TRBD1 (6 bases). This CDR3 contains 15 residues. Trimming removed 6 bases at V and 4 bases at J, with 13 bases between. The germline CDR1 and CDR2 sequences are MGHDK and SYGVNS. The CDR3 nucleotides are TGTGCCAGCAGGGGGACGGGACAATATAATTCACCCCTCCACTTT. Encoded protein: CASRGTGQYNSPLHF.

V is TRBV21-1 and J is TRBJ1-1. TRBV21-1 is shown as a pseudogene. The CDR3 totals 13 residues. The chain's CDR3 is CASSRYWGTEAFF. For the CDR3, the DNA is TGTGCCAGCAGCAGGTACTGGGGGACTGAAGCTTTCTTT.

This clone was picked up a small number of times. This sequence joins TRBV29-1 and TRBJ2-3; D not resolved. The germline gives CDR1 SQVTM, CDR2 ANQGSEA. V lost 7 bases and J lost 2, with 10 bases in between. CDR3 size: 12 residues. The CDR3 sequence: CSADGNTDTQYF. The CDR3 nucleotides read TGCAGCGCCGACGGAAACACAGATACGCAGTATTTT.

The V call is TRBV18, the J call TRBJ1-5; D gene ambiguous. The V end was cut by 2 bases, the J end by 4 bases, with 6 bases between. CDR1 and CDR2 (germline): KGHSH, LQKENI. The CDR3 consists of 13 residues. CDR3 region: CASSPAQNQPQHF. The CDR3 DNA reads TGTGCCAGCTCACCAGCGCAGAATCAGCCCCAGCATTTT.

The chain is built from TRBV27 and TRBJ2-2, with TRBD1 matching 8 bases. Germline loops: CDR1 MNHEY, CDR2 SMNVEV (reference sequence). The CDR3 runs 13 residues. V was clipped by 6 bases and J by 4 bases; unmatched bases: 1. The CDR3 DNA reads as TGTGCCAGCAGAGACAGGGGCACCGGGGAGCTGTTTTTT. Translation: CASRDRGTGELFF.

With respect to this clone: This sample also contains other DNA sequences that code for the same CDR3. The chain links TRBV9 to TRBJ1-3, with D unclear. Trimming pared 0 bases from V and 4 bases from J, leaving 2 bases between. CDR3 length: 12 amino acids. Germline V lookup: CDR1 SGDLS, CDR2 YYNGEE. CDR3 residues: CASSVAGNTIYF. The DNA for the CDR3 is TGTGCCAGCAGCGTAGCGGGAAACACCATATATTTT. Based on the CDR3 plus reference TRBV9 and TRBJ1-3, the full variable domain is DSGVTQTPKHLITATGQRVTLRCSPRSGDLSVYWYQQSLDQGLQFLIQYYNGEERAKGNILERFSAQQFPDLHSELNLSSLELGDSALYFCASSVAGNTIYFGEGSWLTVV.

There are a few counts of this clone. The chain has TRBV2 and TRBJ2-5; 11 nucleotides agree with TRBD2. The CDR3 length is 14 residues. V shed 7 bases, J shed 7 bases, and the junction held 8 bases outside the gene matches. Germline values: CDR1 SNHLY, CDR2 FYNNEI. The DNA of the CDR3 is TGTGCCAGCACCGTCGGGACTAGCGGTGTGACCCAGTACTTC. Encoded protein: CASTVGTSGVTQYF.

The CDR3: CATSRDLTRVLARETQYF. DNA of the CDR3: TGTGCCACCAGCAGAGATCTCACCCGTGTCCTAGCTAGAGAGACCCAGTACTTC. The J gene is TRBJ2-5, the V gene TRBV15; a weak D match, TRBD2 (5 bases). The V gene lost 0 bases and the J gene lost 4 bases, with 21 bases spanning the gap. In germline, CDR1 is LNHNV, CDR2 YYDKDF (reference sequence). CDR3 length: 18 residues.

The rearrangement links TRBV18 to TRBJ2-7; D gene unclear. CDR1 is KGHSH, CDR2 LQKENI, per germline. The V end lost 6 bases, the J end lost 6 bases, and 9 bases lay between the germline ends. This CDR3 comprises 11 residues. Here the CDR3 DNA reads TGTGCCAGCTCTCAGGCGGTCGAGCAGTACTTC. Protein sequence: CASSQAVEQYF.

This chain connects TRBV2 to TRBJ2-3; no clear D gene. The germline V gene encodes CDR1 SNHLY and CDR2 FYNNEI. Trimming left V 4 bases short and J 2 bases short, with 13 bases between. The CDR3 has 15 amino acids. The CDR3 spells CASSVVRIPTDTQYF. CDR3 nucleotide sequence: TGTGCCAGCAGTGTAGTTCGTATTCCCACAGATACGCAGTATTTT.

The J gene is TRBJ1-1, the V gene TRBV11-2, with 9 bases aligning to TRBD1. The CDR3 is made up of 15 amino acids. J lost 1 base, V lost 4 bases, and 4 bases had no gene match. The germline gives CDR1 SGHAT, CDR2 FQNNGV. CDR3 region: CASSYRDRANTEAFF. The CDR3 nucleotides are TGTGCCAGCAGCTACCGGGACAGGGCGAACACTGAAGCTTTCTTT.

The CDR3 loop reads CASSIVAGRDTGELFF. CDR3 in DNA: TGTGCCAGTAGTATCGTCGCGGGGAGGGACACCGGGGAGCTGTTTTTT. The chain is built from TRBV19 and TRBJ2-2; 7 nucleotides line up with TRBD2. There are 16 residues in the CDR3. V was clipped by 3 bases and J by 3 bases; unmatched bases: 7. In germline, CDR1 is LNHDA, CDR2 SQIVND (reference sequence).